The 25 T cell receptor beta chains listed next were all sequenced from one sample in a study of blood T cell repertoires in COVID-19. Assay used: immunoSEQ multiplex PCR; TCRdb lists only in-frame clones, some missing. This table has about 110,000 clones, roughly 84% appearing once. Input material: peripheral blood. The source of these receptors is a human donor in a cohort sampled during active COVID-19.

The sample holds one count of this clone. The chain employs TRBV28 and TRBJ2-1, with D unclear. Germline CDR1 and CDR2: MDHEN and SYDVKM. Trimming pared 4 bases from V and 0 bases from J, leaving 13 bases between. The CDR3 length is 16 residues. This CDR3 is CASSSRSKSSYNEQFF. The CDR3 nucleotides read TGTGCCAGCAGTTCCCGAAGCAAAAGCTCCTACAATGAGCAGTTCTTC.

This chain connects TRBV28 to TRBJ1-3; D gene uncertain. CDR3 length: 15 residues. Germline loops: CDR1 MDHEN, CDR2 SYDVKM. Between the trimmed V and J ends, which lost 3 bases and 0 bases, there was a span of 9 bases. CDR3 sequence: CASSLHSYSGNTIYF. In nucleotides, the CDR3 is TGTGCCAGCAGTTTGCACAGCTACTCTGGAAACACCATATATTTT.

The V gene is TRBV11-3, the J gene TRBJ2-2, with 11 bases aligning to TRBD2. V trimming: 5 bases; J trimming: 6 bases; junction bases outside the gene matches: 5. The CDR3 has 15 residues. Germline V gene data show CDR1 as SGHNT and CDR2 as YENEEA. The CDR3 loop is CASSPLAGGAGELFF. Here the CDR3 DNA reads TGTGCCAGCAGCCCCCTAGCGGGAGGCGCCGGGGAGCTGTTTTTT.

The rearrangement joins TRBV4-1 to TRBJ1-2, with 7 bases identical to TRBD1. The CDR3 totals 16 residues. Unmatched junction bases numbered 12, after V lost 0 bases and J lost 8 bases. Looked up from germline, CDR1 is MGHRA and CDR2 is YSYEKL. Here the CDR3 reads CASSQEITSVGGGYTF. The CDR3 DNA reads TGCGCCAGCAGCCAAGAAATTACGTCGGTAGGGGGCGGCTACACCTTC.

This chain links TRBV6-2 or TRBV6-3 with TRBJ2-1; TRBD2 is a possible D gene (6 bases). In germline, CDR1 is MNHEY, CDR2 SVGEGT. With 5 bases removed from V and 9 bases from J, the gap between germline ends came to 23 bases. The CDR3 is made up of 16 amino acids. The CDR3 here is CASSTLGERRVGEQFF. The CDR3 region has the DNA TGTGCCAGCAGTACCCTGGGGGAGCGGAGGGTCGGTGAGCAGTTCTTC.

V and J are TRBV9 and TRBJ1-1, with D possibly TRBD1 on 6 matching bases. This CDR3 is 15 amino acids long. Germline-derived CDR1 and CDR2 are SGDLS and YYNGEE. V gave up 1 base and J gave up 5 bases, with 15 bases separating them. CDR3 protein: CASSVNEGRGTEAFF. The DNA of the CDR3 is TGTGCCAGCAGCGTAAACGAAGGGAGGGGGACTGAAGCTTTCTTT.

This chain uses TRBV3-1 (or the pseudogene TRBV3-2) with TRBJ1-1, with D possibly TRBD1 on 5 matching bases. From germline, CDR1 is LGHDT and CDR2 YNNKEL (reference sequence). The CDR3 totals 15 residues. Deletions cut 1 base from V and 3 bases from J, with 12 bases between. The CDR3 here is CASSQGPGGYTEAFF. In DNA, the CDR3 is TGTGCCAGCAGCCAAGGGCCTGGGGGGTACACTGAAGCTTTCTTT.

J is TRBJ2-3 and V is TRBV4-1, with 8 bases that match TRBD2. Germline V gene lookup returns CDR1 MGHRA and CDR2 YSYEKL. The CDR3 length is 17 residues. V dropped 2 bases and J dropped 1; count of bases not matched to a gene: 8. The CDR3 here is CASSQNPPGLGTDTQYF. The CDR3, as DNA: TGCGCCAGCAGCCAAAACCCACCGGGACTAGGCACAGATACGCAGTATTTT.

CDR3 residues: CASSYGTGANSPLHF. The CDR3 coding sequence is TGTGCCAGCAGTTACGGGACAGGGGCTAATTCACCCCTCCACTTT. The V gene is TRBV6-2 or TRBV6-3, the J gene TRBJ1-6, with TRBD1 matching over 10 bases. This CDR3 is built from 15 residues. Losses at the gene ends were 2 bases for V and 6 bases for J; bases not matched to a gene: 1. Germline lookup yields CDR1 MNHEY and CDR2 SVGEGT.

The chain employs TRBV7-9 and TRBJ1-5, with D possibly TRBD1 on 6 matching bases. Trimming cost V 4 bases and J 2 bases, with 9 bases left between them. The germline V gene has CDR1 SEHNR and CDR2 FQNEAQ (reference sequence). This CDR3 region has 14 residues. Written as DNA, the CDR3 is TGTGCCAGCAGCTCAGGGGCGGGCAATCAGCCCCAGCATTTT. This encodes CASSSGAGNQPQHF.

The sample holds a few counts of this clone. V is TRBV29-1 and J is TRBJ2-1, with TRBD2 matching over 10 bases. CDR1 SQVTM and CDR2 ANQGSEA come from the germline V gene. The CDR3 covers 14 residues. The J segment lost 8 bases and the V segment lost 1 base, leaving 5 bases of the junction unmatched. The CDR3 region is CSVEAASGSYEQFF. Written as DNA, the CDR3 is TGCAGCGTTGAAGCGGCTAGCGGGAGCTATGAGCAGTTCTTC.

The chain has TRBV28 and TRBJ2-7, with 11 bases that match TRBD2. The CDR3 totals 15 residues. V lost 7 bases to trimming and J lost 2 bases; unmatched junction nucleotides: 7. Germline-derived CDR1 and CDR2 are MDHEN and SYDVKM. CDR3 residues: CASTLGLAGTYEQYF. The DNA for the CDR3 is TGTGCCAGCACCCTCGGACTAGCGGGTACCTACGAGCAGTACTTC. Full variable domain (missing parts from reference TRBV28 and TRBJ2-7): DVKVTQSSRYLVKRTGEKVFLECVQDMDHENMFWYRQDPGLGLRLIYFSYDVKMKEKGDIPEGYSVSREKKERFSLILESASTNQTSMYLCASTLGLAGTYEQYFGPGTRLTVT.

This chain uses TRBV6-5 with TRBJ2-5; TRBD1 agrees at 9 bases. This CDR3 has 14 amino acids. Unmatched junction bases numbered 7, after V lost 6 bases and J lost 5 bases. From germline, CDR1 is MNHEY and CDR2 SVGAGI. CDR3 sequence reads: CASSGTGWWETQYF. The CDR3 DNA follows: TGTGCCAGCAGCGGGACAGGGTGGTGGGAGACCCAGTACTTC.

The rearrangement links TRBV4-3 to TRBJ2-2; 12 bases line up with TRBD2. The CDR3 has 16 residues. Germline V gene sequence: CDR1 LGHNA, CDR2 YSLEER. V was clipped by 4 bases and J by 5 bases; unmatched bases: 5. DNA for the CDR3: TGCGCCAGCAGCCCCCGACTAGCGGGAGATACCGGGGAGCTGTTTTTT. Protein product: CASSPRLAGDTGELFF.

In DNA form, the CDR3 reads TGTGCCACCAGTGACCCCCGCCGGCAGGGATCGGGGGCCTACAATGAGCAGTTCTTC. It encodes CATSDPRRQGSGAYNEQFF. The rearrangement uses TRBV24-1 and TRBJ2-1; possibly TRBD2 for D (6 bases). Germline CDR1 and CDR2: KGHDR and SFDVKD. This CDR3 spans 19 amino acids. V was shortened by 4 bases and J by 2 bases, with 23 bases between the two germline ends.

The rearrangement joins TRBV12-3 or TRBV12-4 to TRBJ1-3; a weak D match, TRBD1 (5 bases). The CDR3 contains 12 residues. Between the trimmed V and J ends, which lost 6 bases and 4 bases, there was a span of 7 bases. Here the CDR3 DNA reads TGTGCCAGCAGGAGGACAGGAAACACCATATATTTT. It encodes CASRRTGNTIYF.

J is TRBJ1-3 and V is TRBV30; D is undetermined. The germline V gene encodes CDR1 GTSNPN and CDR2 SVGIG (reference sequence). Trimming left V 2 bases short and J 0 bases short, with 8 bases between. The CDR3 contains 14 residues. CDR3 residues: CAWSRGSSGNTIYF. CDR3 nucleotide sequence: TGTGCCTGGAGTCGCGGCAGCTCTGGAAACACCATATATTTT. Looking up the rest from reference TRBV30 and TRBJ1-3 gives the full variable domain: SQTIHQWPATLVQPVGSPLSLECTVEGTSNPNLYWYRQAAGRGLQLLFYSVGIGQISSEVPQNLSASRPQDRQFILSSKKLLLSDSGFYLCAWSRGSSGNTIYFGEGSWLTVV.

This chain uses TRBV30 with TRBJ2-1; 8 positions match TRBD2. Germline CDR1 GTSNPN, CDR2 SVGIG (reference sequence). V lost 5 bases to trimming and J lost 0 bases; unmatched junction nucleotides: 3. This CDR3 region has 14 residues. CDR3 nucleotide sequence: TGTGCCTGGGGCGGGGGGAACTCCTACAATGAGCAGTTCTTC. Protein: CAWGGGNSYNEQFF. The full variable domain, completed using reference TRBV30 and TRBJ2-1, is SQTIHQWPATLVQPVGSPLSLECTVEGTSNPNLYWYRQAAGRGLQLLFYSVGIGQISSEVPQNLSASRPQDRQFILSSKKLLLSDSGFYLCAWGGGNSYNEQFFGPGTRLTVL.

CDR3 residues: CASSPTSGAYNEQFF. Written as DNA, the CDR3 is TGTGCCAGCTCACCAACTAGCGGGGCCTACAATGAGCAGTTCTTC. The chain links TRBV18 to TRBJ2-1; TRBD2 aligns across 10 bases. Germline trimming cut 2 bases from V and 2 bases from J; bases unmatched to any gene: 0. Germline V gives CDR1 KGHSH, CDR2 LQKENI. The CDR3 sequence is 15 residues long.

V and J are TRBV9 and TRBJ2-2, with TRBD2 matching over 13 bases. V trimming: 4 bases; J trimming: 0 bases; junction bases outside the gene matches: 9. This CDR3 contains 19 residues. Germline assignment: CDR1 SGDLS and CDR2 YYNGEE. As DNA, the CDR3 is TGTGCCAGCAGCCCTACAGGGACTAGCGGGGTTTCGAACACCGGGGAGCTGTTTTTT. This encodes CASSPTGTSGVSNTGELFF. Based on the CDR3 plus reference TRBV9 and TRBJ2-2, the full variable domain is DSGVTQTPKHLITATGQRVTLRCSPRSGDLSVYWYQQSLDQGLQFLIQYYNGEERAKGNILERFSAQQFPDLHSELNLSSLELGDSALYFCASSPTGTSGVSNTGELFFGEGSRLTVL.

The chain uses TRBV5-6 and TRBJ1-6, with TRBD1 identical over 8 bases. CDR1 and CDR2 (germline): SGHDT, YYEEEE. Trimming took 4 bases from V and 7 from J; bases not matched to a gene: 7. This CDR3 contains 15 residues. Written as DNA, the CDR3 is TGTGCCAGCAGCCCAAGGACAGGGAACAATTCACCCCTCCACTTT. Its protein is CASSPRTGNNSPLHF. The variable domain in full, with the rest retrieved from reference TRBV5-6 and TRBJ1-6, is DAGVTQSPTHLIKTRGQQVTLRCSPKSGHDTVSWYQQALGQGPQFIFQYYEEEERQRGNFPDRFSGHQFPNYSSELNVNALLLGDSALYLCASSPRTGNNSPLHFGNGTRLTVT.

This chain joins TRBV7-9 and TRBJ2-2; possible D gene TRBD2, 6 bases. CDR1 SEHNR and CDR2 FQNEAQ come from the germline V gene (reference sequence). CDR3 length equals 16 residues. V shed 5 bases and J shed 0 bases, with 13 bases lying between them. The CDR3 reads CASSGPRTTNTGELFF. The DNA of the CDR3 is TGTGCCAGCAGCGGACCTCGGACTACGAACACCGGGGAGCTGTTTTTT. Complete variable domain (other parts from reference TRBV7-9 and TRBJ2-2): DTGVSQNPRHKITKRGQNVTFRCDPISEHNRLYWYRQTLGQGPEFLTYFQNEAQLEKSRLLSDRFSAERPKGSFSTLEIQRTEQGDSAMYLCASSGPRTTNTGELFFGEGSRLTVL.

J is TRBJ2-3 and V is TRBV28; D might be TRBD1 (6 bases). Germline values: CDR1 MDHEN, CDR2 SYDVKM. There are 15 residues in the CDR3. V was pared by 3 bases and J by 1 base, with 11 bases between. The CDR3 protein is CASSLAGAGTDTQYF. CDR3 sequence (DNA): TGTGCCAGCAGTTTGGCAGGGGCTGGCACAGATACGCAGTATTTT.

This clone was counted once. The rearrangement joins TRBV5-4 to TRBJ1-4; a possible D gene is TRBD1 (5 bases). Germline V gives CDR1 SGHNT, CDR2 YYREEE (reference sequence). Trimming left V 0 bases short and J 0 bases short, with 12 bases between. The CDR3 has 17 amino acids. CDR3 in amino acids: CASSLGGGAATNEKLFF. In DNA, the CDR3 is TGTGCCAGCAGCTTGGGTGGAGGGGCAGCAACTAATGAAAAACTGTTTTTT.

This rearrangement joins TRBV7-9 to TRBJ2-7; D uncertain. V was pared by 1 base and J by 7 bases, with 5 bases between. The CDR3 is 11 amino acids. The germline CDR1 and CDR2 sequences are SEHNR and FQNEAQ (reference sequence). CDR3 residues: CASSLDLEQYF. CDR3 DNA sequence: TGTGCCAGCAGCTTAGATTTAGAGCAGTACTTC.